This T cell receptor beta chain was found in a study of early T cells in non-severe SARS-CoV-2 infection. About the research overall: Sequencing targeted bulk RNA from unsorted whole blood, leaving chains unpaired.

This clonotype was observed a handful of times. Each CDR3 protein is one row after TCRdb ran MiXCR on the 5' RACE reads. Altogether fewer than 80,000 distinct CDR3 sequences are present, about 4.9% being singletons, with the ten largest covering roughly 3.4%. The sequence derives from an adult who was a healthcare worker with PCR-confirmed SARS-CoV-2 infection or an uninfected control (not recorded which). The donor label of this sample is uncertain. Sequencing used whole blood, obtained at baseline.

Here the CDR3 DNA reads TGTGCCAGCAGTGAAGGGGGCAGAAACTATGGCTACACCTTC. Its translation is CASSEGGRNYGYTF. The gene calls are TRBV6-1 and TRBJ1-2, with D possibly TRBD1 on 5 matching bases. Trimming removed 1 base from V and 2 bases from J, with 8 bases in between. CDR1 and CDR2 (germline): MNHNS, SASEGT. The CDR3 totals 14 residues.